Given below is one TCR beta chain in context. In germline, CDR1 is MNHNS, CDR2 SASEGT. The CDR3 spans 14 residues. V gave up 1 base and J gave up 4 bases; unmatched junction bases: 3. The data were obtained in a study of blood T cell repertoires in COVID-19. Study background: Collection of acute and convalescent COVID-19 samples took place in the United States, Italy and Spain. From T cells, B-cell-depleted T cells, or PBMCs came the material, which was cDNA or gDNA.

In the source study's methods: Scientists estimated how many nucleated cells there were by amplifying reference gene primers. Repertoires were generated with immunoSEQ multiplex PCR, while TCRdb's copy carries only in-frame clones and drops some. V and J calls plus clone size are reproduced from that table; the DNA served to infer D and trimming. The sample consists of about 110,000 clones, about four fifths of them appearing once. The chain has TRBV6-1 and TRBJ1-1; 7 nucleotides line up with TRBD1. The receptor was isolated from an older woman with acute or convalescent COVID-19. The sample comprised peripheral blood. As DNA, the CDR3 is TGTGCCAGCAGTGAAGTCCCAGGGGGCACTGAAGCTTTCTTT. It codes for CASSEVPGGTEAFF.